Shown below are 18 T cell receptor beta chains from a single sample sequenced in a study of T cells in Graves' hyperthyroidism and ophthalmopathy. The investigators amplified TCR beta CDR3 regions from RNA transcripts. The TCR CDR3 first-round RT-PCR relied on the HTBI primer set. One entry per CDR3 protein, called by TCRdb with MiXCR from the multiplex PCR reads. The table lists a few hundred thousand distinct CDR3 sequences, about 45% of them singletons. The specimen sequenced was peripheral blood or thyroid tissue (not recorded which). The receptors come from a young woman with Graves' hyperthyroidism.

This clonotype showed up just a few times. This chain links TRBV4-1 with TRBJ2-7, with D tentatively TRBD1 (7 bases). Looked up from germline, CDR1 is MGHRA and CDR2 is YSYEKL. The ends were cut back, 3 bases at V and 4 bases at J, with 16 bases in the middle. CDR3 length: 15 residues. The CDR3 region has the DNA TGCGCCAGCAGCCAGACCGGGGGACAGAGATACGAGCAGTACTTC. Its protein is CASSQTGGQRYEQYF.

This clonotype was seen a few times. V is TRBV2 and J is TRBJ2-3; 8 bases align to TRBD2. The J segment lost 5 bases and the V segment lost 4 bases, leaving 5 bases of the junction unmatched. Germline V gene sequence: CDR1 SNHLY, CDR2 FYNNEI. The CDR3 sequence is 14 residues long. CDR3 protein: CASSVDSGVDTQYF. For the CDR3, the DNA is TGTGCCAGCAGTGTGGATAGCGGGGTAGATACGCAGTATTTT.

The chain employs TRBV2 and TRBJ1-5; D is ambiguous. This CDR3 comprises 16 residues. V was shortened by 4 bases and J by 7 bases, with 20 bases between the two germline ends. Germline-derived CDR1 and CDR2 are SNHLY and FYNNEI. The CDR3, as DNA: TGTGCCAGCAGTGCCGCACTAGCGGGAGACGAGCAGCCCCAGCATTTT. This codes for CASSAALAGDEQPQHF.

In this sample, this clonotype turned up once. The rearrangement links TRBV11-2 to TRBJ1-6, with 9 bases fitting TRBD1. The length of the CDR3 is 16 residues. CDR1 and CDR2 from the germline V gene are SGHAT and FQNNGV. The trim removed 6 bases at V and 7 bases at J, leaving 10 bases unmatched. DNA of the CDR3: TGTGCCAGCAGAGCCTCCGGGACAGGGAAAAATTCACCCCTCCACTTT. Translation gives CASRASGTGKNSPLHF.

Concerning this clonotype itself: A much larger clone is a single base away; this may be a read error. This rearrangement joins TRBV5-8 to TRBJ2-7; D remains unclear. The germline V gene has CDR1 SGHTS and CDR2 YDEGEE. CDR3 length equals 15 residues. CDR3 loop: CASSPNPARTYGQYF. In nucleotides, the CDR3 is TGTGCCAGCAGCCCTAACCCAGCCCGTACCTACGGGCAGTACTTC. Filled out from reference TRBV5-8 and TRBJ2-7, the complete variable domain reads EAGVTQSPTHLIKTRGQQATLRCSPISGHTSVYWYQQALGLGLQFLLWYDEGEERNRGNFPPRFSGRQFPNYSSELNVNALELEDSALYLCASSPNPARTYGQYFGPGTRLTVT.

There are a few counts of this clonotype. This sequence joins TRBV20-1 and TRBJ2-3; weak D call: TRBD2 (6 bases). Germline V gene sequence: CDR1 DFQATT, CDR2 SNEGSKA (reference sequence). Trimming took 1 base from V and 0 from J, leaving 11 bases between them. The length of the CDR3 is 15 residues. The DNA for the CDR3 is TGCAGTGCTAGAGTACTAGCCCGTAGCACAGATACGCAGTATTTT. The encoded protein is CSARVLARSTDTQYF.

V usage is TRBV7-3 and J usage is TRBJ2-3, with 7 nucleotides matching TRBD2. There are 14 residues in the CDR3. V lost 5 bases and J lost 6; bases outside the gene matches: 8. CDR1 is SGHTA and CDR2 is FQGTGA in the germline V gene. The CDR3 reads CASSPSQLADTQYF. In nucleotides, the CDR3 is TGTGCCAGCAGCCCAAGCCAACTAGCGGATACGCAGTATTTT.

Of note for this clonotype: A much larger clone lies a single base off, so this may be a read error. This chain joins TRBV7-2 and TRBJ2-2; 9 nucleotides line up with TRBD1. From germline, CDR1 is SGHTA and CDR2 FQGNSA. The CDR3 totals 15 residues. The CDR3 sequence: CAGSFTGGDTGELFF. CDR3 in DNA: TGTGCCGGCAGCTTTACAGGGGGCGACACCGGGGAGCTGTTTTTT.

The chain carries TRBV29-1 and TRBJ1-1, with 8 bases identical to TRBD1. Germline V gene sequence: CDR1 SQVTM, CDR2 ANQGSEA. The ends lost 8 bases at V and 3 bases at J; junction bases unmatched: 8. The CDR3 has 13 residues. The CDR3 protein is CSSRTGSYTEAFF. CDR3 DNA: TGCAGCTCCCGGACAGGGAGTTACACTGAAGCTTTCTTT.

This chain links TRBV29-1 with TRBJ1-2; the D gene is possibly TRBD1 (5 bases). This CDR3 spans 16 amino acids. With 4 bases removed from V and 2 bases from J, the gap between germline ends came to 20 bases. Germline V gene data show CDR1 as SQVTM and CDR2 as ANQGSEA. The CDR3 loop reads CSVASAGEWGNYGYTF. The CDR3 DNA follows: TGCAGCGTTGCCTCGGCGGGGGAGTGGGGGAACTATGGCTACACCTTC.

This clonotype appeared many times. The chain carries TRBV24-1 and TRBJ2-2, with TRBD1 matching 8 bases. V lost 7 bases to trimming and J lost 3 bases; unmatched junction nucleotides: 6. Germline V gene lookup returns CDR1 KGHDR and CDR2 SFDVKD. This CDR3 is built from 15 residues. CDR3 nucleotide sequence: TGTGCCACCAGGACAGGGGATGAGGACACCGGGGAGCTGTTTTTT. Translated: CATRTGDEDTGELFF.

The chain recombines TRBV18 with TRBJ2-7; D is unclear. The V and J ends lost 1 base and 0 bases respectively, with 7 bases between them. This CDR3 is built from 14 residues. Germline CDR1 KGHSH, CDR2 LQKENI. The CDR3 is CASSPLRSSYEQYF. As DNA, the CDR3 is TGTGCCAGCTCACCACTGCGGAGCTCCTACGAGCAGTACTTC.

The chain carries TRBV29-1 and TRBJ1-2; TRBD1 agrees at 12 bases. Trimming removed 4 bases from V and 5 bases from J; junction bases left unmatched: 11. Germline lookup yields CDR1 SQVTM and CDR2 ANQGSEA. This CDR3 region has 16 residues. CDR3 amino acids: CSVVPGQGANEYGYTF. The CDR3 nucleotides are TGCAGCGTTGTCCCGGGACAGGGGGCAAATGAGTATGGCTACACCTTC.

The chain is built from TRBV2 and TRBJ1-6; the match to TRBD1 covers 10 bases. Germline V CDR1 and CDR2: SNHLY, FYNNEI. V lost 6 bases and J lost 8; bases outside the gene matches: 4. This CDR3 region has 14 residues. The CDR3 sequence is CASSRDRGYSPLHF. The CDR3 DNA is TGTGCCAGCAGCAGGGACAGGGGTTATTCACCCCTCCACTTT.

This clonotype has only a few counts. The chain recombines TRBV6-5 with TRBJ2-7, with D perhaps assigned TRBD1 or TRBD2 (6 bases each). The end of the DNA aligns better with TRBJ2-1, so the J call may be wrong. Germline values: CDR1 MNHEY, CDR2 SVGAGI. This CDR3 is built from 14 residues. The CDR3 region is CAISLTGPRGEQFF. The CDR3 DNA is TGTGCCATCAGCCTGACAGGACCGCGGGGTGAGCAGTTCTTC.

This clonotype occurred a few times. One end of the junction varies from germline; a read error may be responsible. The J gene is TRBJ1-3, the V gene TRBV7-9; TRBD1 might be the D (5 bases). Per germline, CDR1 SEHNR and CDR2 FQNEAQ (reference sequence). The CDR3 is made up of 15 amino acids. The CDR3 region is CASSQDPRAGNTIYF. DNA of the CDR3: TGCGCCAGCAGCCAAGATCCCAGGGCTGGAAACACCATATATTTT. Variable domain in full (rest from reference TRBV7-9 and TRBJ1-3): DTGVSQNPRHKITKRGQNVTFRCDPISEHNRLYWYRQTLGQGPEFLTYFQNEAQLEKSRLLSDRFSAERPKGSFSTLEIQRTEQGDSAMYLCASSQDPRAGNTIYFGEGSWLTVV.

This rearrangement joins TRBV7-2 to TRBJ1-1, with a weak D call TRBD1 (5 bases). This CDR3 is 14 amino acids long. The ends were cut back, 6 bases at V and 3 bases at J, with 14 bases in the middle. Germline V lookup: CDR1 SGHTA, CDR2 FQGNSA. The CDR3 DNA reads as TGTGCCAGCAGTCCCGGGACGTCGTACACTGAAGCTTTCTTT. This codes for CASSPGTSYTEAFF.

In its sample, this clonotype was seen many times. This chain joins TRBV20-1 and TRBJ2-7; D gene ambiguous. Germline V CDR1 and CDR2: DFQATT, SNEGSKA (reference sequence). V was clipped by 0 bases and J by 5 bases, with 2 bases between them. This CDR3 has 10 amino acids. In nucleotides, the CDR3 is TGCAGTGCTAGAGATCACGAGCAGTACTTC. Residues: CSARDHEQYF.